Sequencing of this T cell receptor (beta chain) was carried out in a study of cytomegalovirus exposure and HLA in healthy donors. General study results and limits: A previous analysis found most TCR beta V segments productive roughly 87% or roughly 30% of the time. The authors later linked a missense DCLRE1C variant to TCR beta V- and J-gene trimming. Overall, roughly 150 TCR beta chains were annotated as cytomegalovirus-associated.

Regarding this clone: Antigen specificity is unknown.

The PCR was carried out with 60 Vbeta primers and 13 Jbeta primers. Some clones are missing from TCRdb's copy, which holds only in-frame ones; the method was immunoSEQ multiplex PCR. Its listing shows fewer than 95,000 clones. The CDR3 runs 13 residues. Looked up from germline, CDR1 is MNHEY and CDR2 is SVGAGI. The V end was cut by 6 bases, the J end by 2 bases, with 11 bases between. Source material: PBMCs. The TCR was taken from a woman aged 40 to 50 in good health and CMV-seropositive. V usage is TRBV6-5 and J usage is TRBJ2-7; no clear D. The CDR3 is CASSDMGAYEQYF. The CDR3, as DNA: TGTGCCAGCAGCGATATGGGCGCCTACGAGCAGTACTTC.